The 27 T cell receptor beta chains below come from one sample, sequenced in a study of control samples from healthy donors and cancer patients. Only in-frame clones appear in the TCRdb table, and some are missing; sequencing was by immunoSEQ multiplex PCR. Here the sample spans some 120,000 clones, approximately 93% being singletons. Sequencing was performed on blood. Source of these receptors: a young man in good health.

The chain employs TRBV5-6 and TRBJ2-6; D gene unclear. Looked up from germline, CDR1 is SGHDT and CDR2 is YYEEEE. The V end was cut by 8 bases, the J end by 0 bases, with 6 bases between. The CDR3 loop spans 13 amino acids. For the CDR3, the DNA is TGTGCCAGTAGGATCTCTGGGGCCAACGTCCTGACTTTC. This gives the protein CASRISGANVLTF.

The gene calls are TRBV10-3 and TRBJ1-1; D perhaps matches TRBD1 (6 bases). Trimming removed 6 bases at V and 3 bases at J, with 17 bases between. Germline CDR1 ENHRY, CDR2 SYGVKD. There are 15 residues in the CDR3. The CDR3, as DNA: TGTGCCATCAGGCCGGGTCAGGGGAGTTACACTGAAGCTTTCTTT. Translation: CAIRPGQGSYTEAFF.

The chain joins TRBV5-5 to TRBJ1-2; D is uncertain. Trimming pared 1 base from V and 4 bases from J, leaving 5 bases between. Germline V gene data show CDR1 as SGHKS and CDR2 as YYEKEE (reference sequence). The CDR3 has 12 residues. The chain's CDR3 is CASSLQLYGYTF. CDR3 nucleotides: TGTGCCAGCAGCTTGCAGCTCTATGGCTACACCTTC. Complete variable domain (other parts from reference TRBV5-5 and TRBJ1-2): DAGVTQSPTHLIKTRGQQVTLRCSPISGHKSVSWYQQVLGQGPQFIFQYYEKEERGRGNFPDRFSARQFPNYSSELNVNALLLGDSALYLCASSLQLYGYTFGSGTRLTVV.

This sequence joins TRBV3-1 (or the pseudogene TRBV3-2) and TRBJ2-3; TRBD2 is a possible D gene (6 bases). The CDR3 runs to 15 residues. Deletions cut 4 bases from V and 2 bases from J, with 13 bases between. Germline V gene data show CDR1 as LGHDT and CDR2 as YNNKEL (reference sequence). As DNA, the CDR3 is TGTGCCAGCAGCCCCCCGGGACTCTCCACAGATACGCAGTATTTT. Protein sequence: CASSPPGLSTDTQYF.

V and J are TRBV5-1 and TRBJ2-3, with a tentative D call TRBD1 (6 bases). Trimming stripped 2 bases from V and 4 bases from J, with 20 bases between. Germline CDR1 SGHRS, CDR2 YFSETQ. The CDR3 runs to 17 residues. The CDR3 sequence is CASSLLARGRGADTQYF. The CDR3 bases are TGCGCCAGCAGCTTACTCGCCAGGGGCCGAGGTGCAGATACGCAGTATTTT. The entire variable domain, with the rest obtained from reference TRBV5-1 and TRBJ2-3, is as follows: KAGVTQTPRYLIKTRGQQVTLSCSPISGHRSVSWYQQTPGQGLQFLFEYFSETQRNKGNFPGRFSGRQFSNSRSEMNVSTLELGDSALYLCASSLLARGRGADTQYFGPGTRLTVL.

The chain has TRBV28 and TRBJ1-1; D gene uncertain. CDR1 and CDR2 from the germline V gene are MDHEN and SYDVKM. The length of the CDR3 is 8 residues. V was clipped by 5 bases and J by 13 bases, with 5 bases between them. The CDR3 nucleotides are TGTGCCAGCAGTACCCTTTTCTTT. Amino acid sequence: CASSTLFF.

CDR3 nucleotides: TGTGCCAGCAGTCAATCTCCGGGGACTGAAGCTTTCTTT. Translating gives CASSQSPGTEAFF. J is TRBJ1-1 and V is TRBV9; no reliable D call. The V and J ends lost 5 bases and 5 bases respectively, with 13 bases between them. Germline-derived CDR1 and CDR2 are SGDLS and YYNGEE. The CDR3 spans 13 residues.

J is TRBJ2-7 and V is TRBV28; the match to TRBD1 covers 7 bases. Germline loops: CDR1 MDHEN, CDR2 SYDVKM. Losses at the gene ends were 5 bases for V and 0 bases for J; bases not matched to a gene: 10. CDR3 length: 16 residues. In DNA form, the CDR3 reads TGTGCCAGCAGTCCCCCGGACAGGACGAGCTCCTACGAGCAGTACTTC. This codes for CASSPPDRTSSYEQYF.

The CDR3 reads CASREDRVVDEQYF. The DNA of the CDR3 is TGTGCCAGCAGAGAGGACAGGGTTGTGGACGAGCAGTACTTC. The chain is built from TRBV2 and TRBJ2-7; TRBD1 matches at 8 bases. V trimming: 6 bases; J trimming: 5 bases; junction bases outside the gene matches: 9. The CDR3 covers 14 residues. Germline CDR1 and CDR2: SNHLY and FYNNEI.

The CDR3 DNA reads TGTGCCAGCAGTGAAACTAGCGGCTACACAGATACGCAGTATTTT. The encoded protein is CASSETSGYTDTQYF. V usage is TRBV6-1 and J usage is TRBJ2-3, with TRBD2 matching 8 bases. This CDR3 has 15 amino acids. The ends lost 2 bases at V and 2 bases at J; junction bases unmatched: 3. Germline values: CDR1 MNHNS, CDR2 SASEGT.

The CDR3 spells CASSLEQAFYNEQFF. The CDR3 DNA is TGCGCCAGCAGCTTGGAACAGGCGTTCTACAATGAGCAGTTCTTC. The genes are TRBV5-1 and TRBJ2-1; the D gene is possibly TRBD1 (5 bases). V shed 0 bases and J shed 3 bases, with 10 bases lying between them. The CDR3 has 15 amino acids. Germline V gene data show CDR1 as SGHRS and CDR2 as YFSETQ.

J is TRBJ2-3 and V is TRBV4-1, with 12 bases that match TRBD2. With V trimmed by 4 bases and J by 5 bases, 4 bases remained unmatched. The germline V gene encodes CDR1 MGHRA and CDR2 YSYEKL. The CDR3 consists of 15 residues. The CDR3, as DNA: TGCGCCAGCAGCCCAACTAGCGGGGGGCAAGATACGCAGTATTTT. This gives the protein CASSPTSGGQDTQYF.

This clone appeared a single time. The J gene is TRBJ1-2, the V gene TRBV19; D unclear. This CDR3 comprises 18 residues. Germline CDR1 reads LNHDA; CDR2 reads SQIVND (reference sequence). Trimming cost V 5 bases and J 0 bases, with 22 bases left between them. The CDR3 sequence: CASSPRTGSGTSNYGYTF. CDR3 DNA sequence: TGTGCCAGTAGTCCTCGTACTGGAAGTGGCACCTCTAACTATGGCTACACCTTC.

The chain combines TRBV5-1 with TRBJ1-1, with 8 positions matching TRBD1. This CDR3 comprises 16 residues. Trimming at V came to 2 bases and at J to 1 base, leaving 7 bases not matched to a gene. Germline V gene lookup returns CDR1 SGHRS and CDR2 YFSETQ. CDR3 loop: CASSLRTGQSNTEAFF. CDR3 DNA sequence: TGCGCCAGCAGCTTAAGGACAGGGCAGTCGAACACTGAAGCTTTCTTT.

The gene calls are TRBV12-5 and TRBJ1-5; 7 bases are a match to TRBD1. CDR3 length: 14 amino acids. CDR1 and CDR2 (germline): LGHNT, FRNRAP. Unmatched junction bases numbered 5, after V lost 6 bases and J lost 3 bases. CDR3 region: CASGPGQANQPQHF. DNA for the CDR3: TGTGCTAGTGGCCCTGGACAGGCCAATCAGCCCCAGCATTTT.

The chain links TRBV5-4 to TRBJ2-5, with 15 positions matching TRBD2. Per the germline V gene, CDR1 is SGHNT and CDR2 is YYREEE (reference sequence). Trimming took 4 bases from V and 4 from J; bases not matched to a gene: 11. The length of the CDR3 is 18 residues. The CDR3 loop is CASSQTRTSGGDSETQYF. The CDR3 DNA is TGTGCCAGCAGCCAGACAAGGACTAGCGGGGGGGATTCAGAGACCCAGTACTTC.

The V call is TRBV5-1, the J call TRBJ2-3; 9 bases map to TRBD2. The CDR3 has 19 amino acids. The germline gives CDR1 SGHRS, CDR2 YFSETQ. Trimming cost V 4 bases and J 3 bases; bases outside gene matches: 18. CDR3: CASSQGAGSGLARTDTQYF. The CDR3 DNA sequence: TGCGCCAGCAGCCAGGGCGCGGGGTCAGGACTAGCGCGGACAGATACGCAGTATTTT.

This chain connects TRBV10-3 to TRBJ2-2; D gene uncertain. Germline values: CDR1 ENHRY, CDR2 SYGVKD. V shed 3 bases and J shed 0 bases, with 8 bases lying between them. CDR3 length: 15 residues. Here the CDR3 DNA reads TGTGCCATCAGTGATGTAAGCGCGAACACCGGGGAGCTGTTTTTT. It yields the protein CAISDVSANTGELFF.

This clone was observed a single time. This chain connects TRBV2 to TRBJ2-2, with 9 bases identical to TRBD2. Germline CDR1 is SNHLY and CDR2 is FYNNEI. The CDR3 has 15 amino acids. V gave up 4 bases and J gave up 6 bases; unmatched junction bases: 6. This CDR3 is CASSGLTSGAGELFF. The CDR3 nucleotides read TGTGCCAGCAGTGGCCTGACTAGCGGTGCCGGGGAGCTGTTTTTT.

V gene TRBV9 combines with J gene TRBJ2-3; no firm D call. There are 11 residues in the CDR3. Germline assignment: CDR1 SGDLS and CDR2 YYNGEE. V lost 6 bases and J lost 1, with 3 bases in between. The CDR3 DNA follows: TGTGCCAGCAAACGCACAGATACGCAGTATTTT. Residues: CASKRTDTQYF. The whole variable domain, filled in from reference TRBV9 and TRBJ2-3, reads DSGVTQTPKHLITATGQRVTLRCSPRSGDLSVYWYQQSLDQGLQFLIQYYNGEERAKGNILERFSAQQFPDLHSELNLSSLELGDSALYFCASKRTDTQYFGPGTRLTVL.

V and J are TRBV4-2 and TRBJ1-3; unclear D gene. Germline values: CDR1 LGHNA, CDR2 YNFKEQ. The length of the CDR3 is 16 residues. V lost 1 base and J 7 bases, leaving 17 bases between the germline ends. The CDR3 region is CASSQGLTEAINTIYF. DNA for the CDR3: TGTGCCAGCAGCCAAGGGCTAACGGAGGCGATCAACACCATATATTTT.

The chain employs TRBV4-1 and TRBJ2-3, with D possibly matching TRBD1 (6 bases). This CDR3 contains 15 residues. The germline V and J ends were trimmed by 2 bases and 2 bases, with 11 bases remaining between them. The V gene's germline CDR1 is MGHRA and CDR2 YSYEKL. The CDR3 sequence is CASSQSDSYTDTQYF. The CDR3 DNA is TGCGCCAGCAGCCAATCGGACAGCTACACAGATACGCAGTATTTT.

This clone was observed a handful of times. V gene TRBV19 combines with J gene TRBJ2-3, with D possibly matching TRBD1 (6 bases). The CDR3 length is 17 residues. The germline V and J ends were trimmed by 3 bases and 4 bases, with 20 bases remaining between them. The germline V gene has CDR1 LNHDA and CDR2 SQIVND (reference sequence). The CDR3 loop is CASSMSSSAGAADTQYF. In DNA, the CDR3 is TGTGCCAGTAGTATGAGTTCCAGTGCAGGGGCGGCAGATACGCAGTATTTT. The variable domain in full, with the rest retrieved from reference TRBV19 and TRBJ2-3, is DGGITQSPKYLFRKEGQNVTLSCEQNLNHDAMYWYRQDPGQGLRLIYYSQIVNDFQKGDIAEGYSVSREKKESFPLTVTSAQKNPTAFYLCASSMSSSAGAADTQYFGPGTRLTVL.

Only one count was recorded for this clone. The chain employs TRBV19 and TRBJ1-1, with 9 bases fitting TRBD1. V trimming: 4 bases; J trimming: 0 bases; junction bases outside the gene matches: 9. The CDR3 contains 17 residues. Germline CDR1 LNHDA, CDR2 SQIVND (reference sequence). This CDR3 reads CASSKDRGSPLNTEAFF. In nucleotides, the CDR3 is TGTGCCAGTAGTAAGGACAGGGGAAGCCCCCTGAACACTGAAGCTTTCTTT.

The rearrangement links TRBV5-4 to TRBJ2-5, with TRBD2 matching 8 bases. Germline-derived CDR1 and CDR2 are SGHNT and YYREEE (reference sequence). Trimming removed 3 bases from V and 0 bases from J; junction bases left unmatched: 19. CDR3 length: 20 residues. The CDR3 region is CASSSGGFGFERGYQETQYF. Here the CDR3 DNA reads TGTGCCAGCAGCTCGGGGGGGTTCGGGTTCGAGCGGGGCTACCAAGAGACCCAGTACTTC.

The chain has TRBV4-2 and TRBJ1-4; D not resolved. The CDR3 totals 14 residues. V was clipped by 2 bases and J by 8 bases, with 12 bases between them. CDR1 is LGHNA and CDR2 is YNFKEQ in the germline V gene. The CDR3 sequence is CASSQNFDGEKLFF. Here the CDR3 DNA reads TGTGCCAGCAGCCAAAACTTTGACGGGGAAAAACTGTTTTTT.

The table lists this clone with a few counts. The rearrangement uses TRBV19 and TRBJ1-2, with D uncertain. CDR3 length equals 13 residues. The V and J ends lost 4 bases and 2 bases respectively, with 8 bases between them. CDR1 is LNHDA, CDR2 SQIVND, per germline (reference sequence). The CDR3 reads CASSTIQNYGYTF. DNA of the CDR3: TGTGCCAGTAGTACAATACAGAACTATGGCTACACCTTC. The variable domain in full, completed from reference TRBV19 and TRBJ1-2, reads DGGITQSPKYLFRKEGQNVTLSCEQNLNHDAMYWYRQDPGQGLRLIYYSQIVNDFQKGDIAEGYSVSREKKESFPLTVTSAQKNPTAFYLCASSTIQNYGYTFGSGTRLTVV.